This record concerns one T cell receptor (beta chain) sequence. Antigen: not known. The data are from a study of cytomegalovirus exposure and HLA in healthy donors. Healthy bone marrow donors made up the cohort. This CDR3 region has 17 residues. Germline V lookup: CDR1 SGHAT, CDR2 FQNNGV. Trimming took 4 bases from V and 3 from J, leaving 22 bases between them. Regarding the study as a whole: Immune exposure data for these donors was limited to CMV serostatus.

Both 60 Vbeta primers and 13 Jbeta primers went into the PCR. Sequencing used immunoSEQ multiplex PCR; TCRdb keeps in-frame clones, though not all of them. This table holds under 250,000 clones, approximately 80% found once. What was sequenced was PBMCs. The sequence was collected from a woman aged 55 to 70 in good health and CMV-seropositive. The V call is TRBV11-2, the J call TRBJ2-7; TRBD2 might be the D (6 bases). CDR3 nucleotide sequence: TGTGCCAGCAGCTACCCTGCGTATACGGGACTCAACTACGAGCAGTACTTC. Its protein product is CASSYPAYTGLNYEQYF.